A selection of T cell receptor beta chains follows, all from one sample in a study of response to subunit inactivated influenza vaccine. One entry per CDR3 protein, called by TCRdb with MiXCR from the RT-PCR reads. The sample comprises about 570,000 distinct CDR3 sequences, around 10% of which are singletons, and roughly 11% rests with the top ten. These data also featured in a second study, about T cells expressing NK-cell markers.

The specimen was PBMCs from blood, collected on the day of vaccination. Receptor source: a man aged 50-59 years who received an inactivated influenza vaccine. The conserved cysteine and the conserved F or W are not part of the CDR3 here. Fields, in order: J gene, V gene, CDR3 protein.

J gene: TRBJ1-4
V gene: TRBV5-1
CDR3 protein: ASSKGSRNEKLF

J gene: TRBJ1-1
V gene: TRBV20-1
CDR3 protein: SARDLRKEGGAF

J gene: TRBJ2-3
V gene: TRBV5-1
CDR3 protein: ASSLNRGPPTVTDTQY

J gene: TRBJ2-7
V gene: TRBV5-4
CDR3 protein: ASRQNSGGPYEQY

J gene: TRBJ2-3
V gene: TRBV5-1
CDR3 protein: ASSWGGPDTDTQY

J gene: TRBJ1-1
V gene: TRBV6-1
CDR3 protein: ASSEVWGTEAF

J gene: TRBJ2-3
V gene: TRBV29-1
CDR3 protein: SVDRTSNTDTQY

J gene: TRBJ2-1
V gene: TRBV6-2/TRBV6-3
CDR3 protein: ASSYKGGSWDEQF

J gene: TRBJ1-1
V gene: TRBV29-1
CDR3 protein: SADQGGATEAF

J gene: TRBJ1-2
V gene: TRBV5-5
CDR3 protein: ASSFPGVDGYT

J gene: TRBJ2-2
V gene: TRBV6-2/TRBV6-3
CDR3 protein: ASSHTSGGTGELF

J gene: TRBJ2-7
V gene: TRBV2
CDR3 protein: ASGKGQSLYEQY

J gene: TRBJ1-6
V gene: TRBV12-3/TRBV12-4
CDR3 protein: ASSPAGGGSNSPLH

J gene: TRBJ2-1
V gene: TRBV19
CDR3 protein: ASSIVGSGSLAGGSSYNEQF

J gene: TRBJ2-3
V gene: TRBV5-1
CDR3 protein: ASSSATSGGSDTQY

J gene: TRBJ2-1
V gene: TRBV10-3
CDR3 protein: AISERWTLNEQF

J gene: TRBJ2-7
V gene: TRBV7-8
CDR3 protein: ASSMGLARVLNYEQY

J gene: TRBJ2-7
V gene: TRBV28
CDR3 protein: ASRRSGTSDTYEQY

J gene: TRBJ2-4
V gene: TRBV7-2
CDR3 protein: ASSLAQGQGAKNIQY

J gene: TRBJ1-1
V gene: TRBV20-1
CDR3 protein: SAPVAGYGEAF

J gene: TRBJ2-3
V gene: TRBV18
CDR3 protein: ASSPPSRRGEDTQY

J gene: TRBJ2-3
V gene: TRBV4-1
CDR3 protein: ASTQRPGGADTQY

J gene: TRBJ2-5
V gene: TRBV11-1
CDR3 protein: ASSSLAGGPVGQETQY

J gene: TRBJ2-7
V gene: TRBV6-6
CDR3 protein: ASSRDGRIEQY

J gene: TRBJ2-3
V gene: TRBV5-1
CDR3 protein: ASSWDGRTDTQY

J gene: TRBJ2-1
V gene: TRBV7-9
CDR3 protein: ASSPQGGTYNEQF

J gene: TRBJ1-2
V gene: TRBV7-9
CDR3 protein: ASSFDWDYGYT

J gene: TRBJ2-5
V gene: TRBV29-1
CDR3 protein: SSASLETQY

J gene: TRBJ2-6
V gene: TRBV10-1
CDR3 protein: ASQTPGPKGVIGANVLT

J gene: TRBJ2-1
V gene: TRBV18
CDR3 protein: ASSPASTRVEQF